A selection of T cell receptor beta chains follows, all from one sample in a study of blood T cell repertoires in COVID-19. Assay: immunoSEQ multiplex PCR; the TCRdb copy retains only in-frame clones and omits some. Here the sample spans about 270,000 clones, approximately 90% being singletons. Sequences were obtained from PBMCs or T cells enriched from blood (not recorded which). The source of these receptors is a woman aged 40-49 years with acute COVID-19. Each CDR3 is given with its conserved first and last residue. The order of the fields is D gene, J gene, clone size, V gene, CDR3 length, CDR3 DNA, CDR3 protein. The D gene is left open where the match is weak. Size is omitted from some rows. Given values are once, few, many or a class for expanded clones.

>.|TRBJ2-7|.|TRBV3-1/TRBV3-2|15
TGTGCCAGCAGCCCAGGGGGGAACCCCTCCTACGAGCAGTACTTC
CASSPGGNPSYEQYF
>TRBD1|TRBJ1-2|.|TRBV27|14
TGTGCCAGCAGTTCCCGACAGGGGGAACGTGGCTACACCTTC
CASSSRQGERGYTF
>.|TRBJ2-3|once|TRBV6-5|13
TGTGCCAGCAGTTACGATGGGAGAGATACGCAGTATTTT
CASSYDGRDTQYF
>TRBD1|TRBJ1-2|.|TRBV2|14
TGTGCCAGCAGGCCTACAGGGGGCAACTATGGCTACACCTTC
CASRPTGGNYGYTF
>TRBD1|TRBJ2-2|once|TRBV5-1|17
TGCGCCAGCAGCAAAGGACAGGGCGAGGGAGTCACCGGGGAGCTGTTTTTT
CASSKGQGEGVTGELFF
>TRBD2|TRBJ2-1|once|TRBV6-5|16
TGTGCCAGCAGTTACGGCGGGGGGGCCAGTAGCAATGAGCAGTTCTTC
CASSYGGGASSNEQFF
>.|TRBJ1-3|.|TRBV25-1|14
TGTGCCAGCAGTGAGGCAGGCAGTGGAAACACCATATATTTT
CASSEAGSGNTIYF
>TRBD1|TRBJ1-2|.|TRBV19|16
TGTGCCAGTAGTAACCCGAACAGGGGAATAACGAATGGCTACACCTTC
CASSNPNRGITNGYTF
>.|TRBJ1-2|once|TRBV14|15
TGTGCCAGCAGCCTTGCCGGACAATCGACCTATGGCTACACCTTC
CASSLAGQSTYGYTF
>.|TRBJ1-2|.|TRBV24-1|18
TGTGCCACCCCCCTATACCCACAGGGTCAAGAGTTGGACTATGGCTACACCTTC
CATPLYPQGQELDYGYTF
>TRBD2|TRBJ2-7|.|TRBV30|18
TGTGCCTGGAGTCTCCCGGGGGGGGGCAGGAGAGGCGGGCTGGGGCAGTACTTC
CAWSLPGGGRRGGLGQYF
>.|TRBJ1-2|.|TRBV19|16
TGTGCCAGTACTGAACTGTTGGGGGAAGGAGGGTATGGCTACACCTTC
CASTELLGEGGYGYTF
>TRBD2|TRBJ2-5|.|TRBV3-1/TRBV3-2|17
TGTGCCAGCAGCCAAGAGTGGGGCGGGGGGTACCAAGAGACCCAGTACTTC
CASSQEWGGGYQETQYF
>TRBD2|TRBJ2-1|.|TRBV7-9|17
TGTGCCAGCAGCTTAGAGGTGGGACTAGCGGGAGGCAATGAGCAGTTCTTC
CASSLEVGLAGGNEQFF
>TRBD2|TRBJ2-3|few|TRBV15|15
TGTGCCACCAGCGGACTAGCGGGGGGGCCAGATACGCAGTATTTT
CATSGLAGGPDTQYF
>.|TRBJ1-3|.|TRBV30|12
TGTGCCTGGAGTGTTCAGGGAAACACCATATATTTT
CAWSVQGNTIYF
>TRBD2|TRBJ2-5|.|TRBV27|16
TGTGCCAGCCGGGCGGCTAGCGGGAGGGCCGGGGAGACCCAGTACTTC
CASRAASGRAGETQYF
>.|TRBJ1-5|.|TRBV28|17
TGTGCCAGCAGTTTTCCCGACAGCCTATATAGCAATCAGCCCCAGCATTTT
CASSFPDSLYSNQPQHF
>TRBD2|TRBJ2-3|.|TRBV4-1|19
TGCGCCAGCAGCCAAGACCCAGGACTAGCGGGGGGGAGAACAGATACGCAGTATTTT
CASSQDPGLAGGRTDTQYF
>.|TRBJ2-1|.|TRBV28|16
TGTGCCAGCTCACGAGGGGGATTATTAAGGGGTAATGAGCAGTTCTTC
CASSRGGLLRGNEQFF
>.|TRBJ1-2|.|TRBV30|13
TGTGCCTGGAATCCAGGGTCTAACTATGGCTACACCTTC
CAWNPGSNYGYTF